These 29 T cell receptor beta chains came from one sample sequenced in a study of memory CD4+ T cells and cytomegalovirus serostatus. Assay used: immunoSEQ multiplex PCR; TCRdb lists only in-frame clones, some missing. Here the sample spans about 40,000 clones, roughly 79% being singletons. The sort gate was single viable CD3+CD4+CD8-CD45RO+ cells for memory CD4+ T cells. What was sequenced was memory CD4+ T cells from blood. These receptors all stem from an adult in good health and CMV-seronegative.

This rearrangement joins TRBV5-1 to TRBJ2-3, with D tentatively TRBD1 or TRBD2 (5 bases each). CDR1 and CDR2 (germline): SGHRS, YFSETQ. Trimming left V 4 bases short and J 0 bases short, with 9 bases between. The CDR3 runs to 14 residues. The CDR3, as DNA: TGCGCCAGCAGCCGGGACGGTAGCACAGATACGCAGTATTTT. Protein sequence: CASSRDGSTDTQYF.

V gene TRBV12-5 combines with J gene TRBJ2-4; TRBD1 is a possible D gene (6 bases). The ends were cut back, 6 bases at V and 12 bases at J, with 18 bases in the middle. Germline lookup yields CDR1 LGHNT and CDR2 FRNRAP. CDR3 length: 13 residues. CDR3: CASGGHYHEGQYF. The CDR3 DNA is TGTGCTAGTGGGGGACATTACCACGAAGGTCAGTACTTC. The complete variable domain, with remaining parts taken from reference TRBV12-5 and TRBJ2-4, reads DARVTQTPRHKVTEMGQEVTMRCQPILGHNTVFWYRQTMMQGLELLAYFRNRAPLDDSGMPKDRFSAEMPDATLATLKIQPSEPRDSAVYFCASGGHYHEGQYFGAGTRLSVL.

The rearrangement uses TRBV5-4 and TRBJ2-5; D gene uncertain. Germline CDR1 is SGHNT and CDR2 is YYREEE (reference sequence). Trimming left V 4 bases short and J 6 bases short, with 16 bases between. The CDR3 spans 14 residues. The CDR3 loop is CASSPEIQEQTQYF. The CDR3 coding sequence is TGTGCCAGCAGCCCTGAGATTCAAGAGCAGACCCAGTACTTC. The full variable domain, with the rest looked up from reference TRBV5-4 and TRBJ2-5, is ETGVTQSPTHLIKTRGQQVTLRCSSQSGHNTVSWYQQALGQGPQFIFQYYREEENGRGNFPPRFSGLQFPNYSSELNVNALELDDSALYLCASSPEIQEQTQYFGPGTRLLVL.

The rearrangement links TRBV27 to TRBJ2-5; tentatively, D is TRBD1 or TRBD2 (5 bases each). The CDR3 runs to 15 residues. The germline CDR1 and CDR2 sequences are MNHEY and SMNVEV (reference sequence). Trimming left V 5 bases short and J 4 bases short, with 17 bases between. CDR3 residues: CASSQSQGEGETQYF. Written as DNA, the CDR3 is TGTGCCAGCAGTCAAAGCCAGGGAGAGGGAGAGACCCAGTACTTC.

This clone turned up a few times. The genes are TRBV29-1 and TRBJ1-4; D possibly corresponds to TRBD1 (5 bases). Germline values: CDR1 SQVTM, CDR2 ANQGSEA. This CDR3 contains 13 residues. The V end was cut by 6 bases, the J end by 8 bases, with 16 bases between. This CDR3 reads CSVRDGPGEKLFF. CDR3 DNA sequence: TGCAGCGTGCGGGACGGCCCGGGAGAAAAACTGTTTTTT. Full variable domain (remainder filled in from reference TRBV29-1 and TRBJ1-4): SAVISQKPSRDICQRGTSLTIQCQVDSQVTMMFWYRQQPGQSLTLIATANQGSEATYESGFVIDKFPISRPNLTFSTLTVSNMSPEDSSIYLCSVRDGPGEKLFFGSGTQLSVL.

The J gene is TRBJ1-1, the V gene TRBV5-6, with D possibly being TRBD1 (5 bases). The CDR3 has 13 residues. Trimming cost V 3 bases and J 1 base, with 7 bases left between them. Germline V gene sequence: CDR1 SGHDT, CDR2 YYEEEE. The chain's CDR3 is CASSWRGNTEAFF. The CDR3, as DNA: TGTGCCAGCAGCTGGAGGGGGAACACTGAAGCTTTCTTT.

V gene TRBV7-2 combines with J gene TRBJ2-1; 7 nucleotides match TRBD2. CDR3 length: 15 residues. CDR1 SGHTA and CDR2 FQGNSA come from the germline V gene. The V segment lost 5 bases and the J segment 8 bases; nucleotides outside the gene matches: 12. CDR3 bases: TGTGCCAGCAGCCCCGCTAGCGGTAGTCGAGATGAGCAGTTCTTC. Translated: CASSPASGSRDEQFF.

V gene TRBV5-8 combines with J gene TRBJ2-5, with 9 bases that match TRBD1. The CDR3 length is 16 residues. V lost 0 bases, J lost 3 bases, and 6 bases stayed unmatched. CDR1 SGHTS and CDR2 YDEGEE come from the germline V gene. For the CDR3, the DNA is TGTGCCAGCAGCTTGGGGGGGACAGGGTCCAAAGAGACCCAGTACTTC. Translation gives CASSLGGTGSKETQYF.

This chain joins TRBV6-6 and TRBJ1-2; D is unclear. This CDR3 comprises 13 residues. Germline V lookup: CDR1 MNHNY, CDR2 SVGAGI (reference sequence). Trimming cost V 6 bases and J 5 bases, with 13 bases left between them. In DNA form, the CDR3 reads TGTGCCAGCAGAGCCGGAGGCCCATATGGCTACACCTTC. The encoded protein is CASRAGGPYGYTF.

This chain uses TRBV4-2 with TRBJ2-5; 7 nucleotides match TRBD1. Germline V gene lookup returns CDR1 LGHNA and CDR2 YNFKEQ. The CDR3 length is 15 residues. The V and J ends lost 0 bases and 3 bases, in that order; junction bases with no gene match: 4. CDR3 DNA sequence: TGTGCCAGCAGCCAAGATAGGGGGCCCGAAGAGACCCAGTACTTC. Translated: CASSQDRGPEETQYF.

The chain joins TRBV5-1 to TRBJ2-1; TRBD1 matches 12 bases. V was clipped by 4 bases and J by 3 bases; unmatched bases: 5. CDR1 SGHRS and CDR2 YFSETQ come from the germline V gene. The CDR3 has 16 residues. In DNA, the CDR3 is TGCGCCAGCAGCAGGTGGGACAGGGGGCTCTACAATGAGCAGTTCTTC. Its translation: CASSRWDRGLYNEQFF.

This clone was detected only a few times. The chain employs TRBV2 and TRBJ1-1, with 7 bases matching TRBD1. The germline V gene encodes CDR1 SNHLY and CDR2 FYNNEI. This CDR3 region has 14 residues. The V and J ends lost 4 bases and 5 bases, in that order; junction bases with no gene match: 7. CDR3 protein: CASSVGTAGTEAFF. In nucleotides, the CDR3 is TGTGCCAGCAGTGTAGGGACAGCGGGAACTGAAGCTTTCTTT.

J is TRBJ1-4 and V is TRBV5-1; D might be TRBD1 (6 bases). Trimming removed 2 bases from V and 16 bases from J, with 15 bases in between. The CDR3 runs 12 residues. CDR1 SGHRS and CDR2 YFSETQ come from the germline V gene. CDR3 protein: CASSFNSGVQFF. In DNA, the CDR3 is TGCGCCAGCAGCTTTAACTCAGGGGTGCAGTTTTTT.

The V and J genes are TRBV5-1 and TRBJ2-7; D possibly corresponds to TRBD1 (6 bases). The germline V gene has CDR1 SGHRS and CDR2 YFSETQ. This CDR3 is 13 amino acids long. V lost 3 bases, J lost 4 bases, and 11 bases lay in between. The CDR3 DNA follows: TGCGCCAGCAGCTACCAACAGGGATACGAGCAGTACTTC. Protein sequence: CASSYQQGYEQYF.

This clone was seen a handful of times. V is TRBV19 and J is TRBJ1-1, with D unresolved. This CDR3 has 14 residues. The V end was cut by 4 bases, the J end by 5 bases, with 14 bases between. Germline values: CDR1 LNHDA, CDR2 SQIVND (reference sequence). The CDR3 sequence: CASSTVGGATEAFF. In DNA form, the CDR3 reads TGTGCCAGTAGTACCGTTGGTGGCGCGACTGAAGCTTTCTTT. The full variable domain, rest sourced from reference TRBV19 and TRBJ1-1, is DGGITQSPKYLFRKEGQNVTLSCEQNLNHDAMYWYRQDPGQGLRLIYYSQIVNDFQKGDIAEGYSVSREKKESFPLTVTSAQKNPTAFYLCASSTVGGATEAFFGQGTRLTVV.

The count of this clone is one. This chain uses TRBV5-4 with TRBJ1-5; D might be TRBD1 (5 bases). The CDR3 runs to 14 residues. Germline CDR1 SGHNT, CDR2 YYREEE (reference sequence). Trimming took off 0 bases at V and 3 bases at J, with 7 bases between the two ends. The CDR3 DNA follows: TGTGCCAGCAGCTTGGGAGGGGTCAATCAGCCCCAGCATTTT. It encodes CASSLGGVNQPQHF.

This clone appeared a few times. V gene TRBV6-1 combines with J gene TRBJ1-5; 10 nucleotides line up with TRBD1. This CDR3 spans 13 amino acids. In germline, CDR1 is MNHNS, CDR2 SASEGT. The junction had 3 bases not matched to a gene; V was cut back by 7 bases and J by 6 bases. The CDR3 DNA follows: TGTGCCAGCAAGGGACAGGGGATTCAGCCCCAGCATTTT. This sequence encodes CASKGQGIQPQHF.

In its sample, this clone was seen a few times. The J gene is TRBJ2-3, the V gene TRBV14; 12 nucleotides agree with TRBD2. Germline CDR1 SGHDN, CDR2 FVKESK. The CDR3 contains 17 residues. Losses at the gene ends were 2 bases for V and 2 bases for J; bases not matched to a gene: 5. The CDR3 is CASSQSRLAGATDTQYF. In nucleotides, the CDR3 is TGTGCCAGCAGCCAATCCAGACTAGCGGGGGCCACAGATACGCAGTATTTT.

The gene calls are TRBV5-1 and TRBJ1-5; the D is unclear. CDR3 size: 14 residues. V lost 3 bases and J 1 base, leaving 8 bases between the germline ends. Germline V gene data show CDR1 as SGHRS and CDR2 as YFSETQ. CDR3 amino acids: CASSSDGSNQPQHF. The CDR3 DNA sequence: TGCGCCAGCAGCTCCGACGGAAGCAATCAGCCCCAGCATTTT.

The chain has TRBV9 and TRBJ1-2; unclear D gene. CDR3 length: 11 amino acids. V was shortened by 4 bases and J by 10 bases, with 11 bases between the two germline ends. The V gene's germline CDR1 is SGDLS and CDR2 YYNGEE. CDR3 nucleotide sequence: TGTGCCAGCAGCTTCAGTGAAGTCTACACCTTC. It is translated as CASSFSEVYTF. Full variable domain (rest looked up from reference TRBV9 and TRBJ1-2): DSGVTQTPKHLITATGQRVTLRCSPRSGDLSVYWYQQSLDQGLQFLIQYYNGEERAKGNILERFSAQQFPDLHSELNLSSLELGDSALYFCASSFSEVYTFGSGTRLTVV.

J is TRBJ2-2 and V is TRBV5-4; D is possibly TRBD1 or TRBD2 (5 bases each). The CDR3 runs 16 residues. In germline, CDR1 is SGHNT, CDR2 YYREEE (reference sequence). V dropped 1 base and J dropped 0 bases, with 10 bases sitting between them. In nucleotides, the CDR3 is TGTGCCAGCAGCTTGATGAGGGGCCCGAACACCGGGGAGCTGTTTTTT. Amino acid sequence: CASSLMRGPNTGELFF.

The V call is TRBV27, the J call TRBJ1-1, with D tentatively TRBD1 (5 bases). The V gene's germline CDR1 is MNHEY and CDR2 SMNVEV (reference sequence). The V gene lost 2 bases and the J gene lost 0 bases, with 13 bases spanning the gap. The CDR3 spans 16 residues. The CDR3, as DNA: TGTGCCAGCAGTTTAGGTGGGGGGGTATTGAACACTGAAGCTTTCTTT. Translation gives CASSLGGGVLNTEAFF.

In DNA form, the CDR3 reads TGTGCCAGCAGGGGTTGGGGGGTGAGTGAAAAACTGTTTTTT. The encoded protein is CASRGWGVSEKLFF. This chain uses TRBV6-1 with TRBJ1-4; tentatively, D is TRBD1 (5 bases). The CDR3 is 14 residues long. V gave up 6 bases and J gave up 7 bases, with 15 bases separating them. Germline V CDR1 and CDR2: MNHNS, SASEGT.

The genes are TRBV5-1 and TRBJ2-1, with TRBD2 matching 12 bases. This CDR3 has 19 residues. Germline V gene lookup returns CDR1 SGHRS and CDR2 YFSETQ. The junction had 14 bases not matched to a gene; V was cut back by 7 bases and J by 0 bases. This CDR3 reads CASCRGLAGDLSSYNEQFF. The CDR3 DNA reads TGCGCCAGCTGCCGGGGACTAGCGGGCGACCTCAGCTCCTACAATGAGCAGTTCTTC.

The V gene is TRBV6-4, the J gene TRBJ1-6, with D perhaps matching TRBD1 (6 bases). This CDR3 has 14 residues. With 6 bases removed from V and 5 bases from J, the gap between germline ends came to 11 bases. Germline CDR1 MRHNA, CDR2 SNTAGT. This CDR3 reads CASRGDTHNSPLHF. The CDR3 nucleotides are TGTGCCAGCAGAGGGGACACCCATAATTCACCCCTCCACTTT.

The chain joins TRBV28 to TRBJ2-5, with 8 bases matching TRBD1. V shed 3 bases and J 5 bases; nucleotides not matched to a gene: 8. Looked up from germline, CDR1 is MDHEN and CDR2 is SYDVKM. This CDR3 has 15 amino acids. CDR3 residues: CASSFPGQGGETQYF. DNA for the CDR3: TGTGCCAGCAGTTTTCCAGGACAGGGCGGGGAGACCCAGTACTTC.

This clone occurred once. V is TRBV11-2 and J is TRBJ1-6; D is ambiguous. Trimming shortened V by 5 bases and J by 13 bases, and 12 bases separated the two germline ends. CDR3 length: 12 residues. Germline V CDR1 and CDR2: SGHAT, FQNNGV. The CDR3 DNA reads as TGTGCCAGCAGCCTCAAGGGATTCCCCCTCCACTTT. Its translation is CASSLKGFPLHF.

Only a few counts were recorded for this clone. The V and J genes are TRBV4-1 and TRBJ1-1; maybe TRBD1 (5 bases). The length of the CDR3 is 16 residues. Trimming removed 1 base from V and 2 bases from J, with 14 bases in between. Germline values: CDR1 MGHRA, CDR2 YSYEKL. The CDR3 region is CASSQALTGRNTEAFF. CDR3 nucleotide sequence: TGCGCCAGCAGCCAAGCCTTGACGGGGCGAAACACTGAAGCTTTCTTT.

Here the CDR3 DNA reads TGTGCCAGCAGCCTTAGCGGGTCTGGAAACACCATATATTTT. Protein sequence: CASSLSGSGNTIYF. The chain carries TRBV7-9 and TRBJ1-3; no clear D gene. V was shortened by 5 bases and J by 1 base, with 9 bases between the two germline ends. CDR3 length: 14 amino acids. Germline V gene lookup returns CDR1 SEHNR and CDR2 FQNEAQ (reference sequence).